Presented here are 27 T cell receptor beta chains from one specimen sequenced in a study of a mutant IDH1 vaccine in newly diagnosed glioma. The time point: week 35, safety follow-up. Mutant IDH1 20-mer peptide, at 300 ug, made up each vaccine dose, with topical imiquimod. The assay was immunoSEQ multiplex PCR, and TCRdb's table has in-frame clones only and misses some. There are roughly 64,000 clones in the sample; 65% to 75% occur only once, and 4.7% lies in the top ten. No antigen is known for these receptors. The specimen comprised PBMCs, sampled from a glioma patient whose treatment included an IDH1 peptide vaccine. The receptors were gathered from a man aged 45-60 years with glioma.

The rearrangement uses TRBV2 and TRBJ1-1, with 7 nucleotides matching TRBD1. CDR3 length: 13 amino acids. V lost 3 bases to trimming and J lost 10 bases; unmatched junction nucleotides: 8. Germline CDR1 SNHLY, CDR2 FYNNEI. CDR3 bases: TGTGCCAGCAGTGACACAGGGGCACCGAGAGCTTTCTTT. Translation gives CASSDTGAPRAFF.

The J gene is TRBJ2-5, the V gene TRBV20-1; TRBD2 matches at 7 bases. This CDR3 is built from 11 residues. CDR1 and CDR2 from the germline V gene are DFQATT and SNEGSKA (reference sequence). CDR3 DNA sequence: TGCAGGGGGGGGACTGGGGAGACCCAGTACTTC. Protein sequence: CRGGTGETQYF.

A few counts support this clone. The chain has TRBV7-2 and TRBJ1-1, with D possibly TRBD1 on 5 matching bases. Germline V gene sequence: CDR1 SGHTA, CDR2 FQGNSA. V lost 4 bases to trimming and J lost 4 bases, with 16 bases between them. The CDR3 is 15 amino acids. The CDR3 loop is CASSSQDGGRTEAFF. The DNA for the CDR3 is TGTGCCAGCAGCTCTCAGGACGGGGGACGCACTGAAGCTTTCTTT.

This rearrangement joins TRBV5-1 to TRBJ2-7; D perhaps matches TRBD2 (6 bases). The ends were cut back, 2 bases at V and 6 bases at J, with 15 bases in the middle. Germline V gene sequence: CDR1 SGHRS, CDR2 YFSETQ. The CDR3 spans 14 residues. The chain's CDR3 is CASSFSPRRGEQYF. As DNA, the CDR3 is TGCGCCAGCAGCTTTTCGCCCAGGCGGGGCGAGCAGTACTTC.

The chain uses TRBV18 and TRBJ1-5; TRBD1 agrees at 9 bases. CDR3 length equals 16 residues. Germline CDR1 and CDR2: KGHSH and LQKENI. The trim removed 4 bases at V and 5 bases at J, leaving 9 bases unmatched. CDR3 residues: CASSQGQGGIDQPQHF. The CDR3 DNA reads as TGTGCCAGCTCACAGGGACAGGGAGGCATAGATCAGCCCCAGCATTTT.

The rearrangement joins TRBV27 to TRBJ2-1; TRBD2 matches at 7 bases. The V gene end was trimmed by 4 bases and the J gene end by 6 bases; junction bases not matched to a gene: 9. In germline, CDR1 is MNHEY, CDR2 SMNVEV (reference sequence). The CDR3 consists of 15 residues. The CDR3 region is CASSSAWTSGNEQFF. DNA for the CDR3: TGTGCCAGCAGTTCCGCCTGGACTAGTGGCAATGAGCAGTTCTTC.

This rearrangement joins TRBV29-1 to TRBJ2-5, with no clear D. The germline gives CDR1 SQVTM, CDR2 ANQGSEA. Trimming shortened V by 2 bases and J by 5 bases, and 9 bases separated the two germline ends. The CDR3 is 12 residues long. The CDR3 region is CSVERGMETQYF. The CDR3, as DNA: TGCAGCGTTGAAAGAGGAATGGAGACCCAGTACTTC.

This sequence joins TRBV5-1 and TRBJ1-5, with D tentatively TRBD1 (6 bases). The length of the CDR3 is 14 residues. The germline V gene encodes CDR1 SGHRS and CDR2 YFSETQ. The V end was cut by 0 bases, the J end by 3 bases, with 7 bases between. CDR3 bases: TGCGCCAGCAGCTTGGGGGACATCAATCAGCCCCAGCATTTT. Protein product: CASSLGDINQPQHF.

This chain uses TRBV2 with TRBJ2-7; D gene unclear. Trimming took off 6 bases at V and 6 bases at J, with 9 bases between the two ends. The CDR3 has 11 amino acids. Looked up from germline, CDR1 is SNHLY and CDR2 is FYNNEI. Here the CDR3 reads CASSKDGEQYF. In DNA form, the CDR3 reads TGTGCCAGCAGCAAAGACGGCGAGCAGTACTTC.

This clone showed up just a few times. The rearrangement uses TRBV30 and TRBJ1-6; D not resolved. Per germline, CDR1 GTSNPN and CDR2 SVGIG (reference sequence). The CDR3 loop spans 13 amino acids. The germline V and J ends were trimmed by 5 bases and 6 bases, with 11 bases remaining between them. The CDR3 nucleotides are TGTGCCTGGGTGGAAGATTTTAATTCACCCCTCCACTTT. As protein: CAWVEDFNSPLHF.

The chain combines TRBV10-3 with TRBJ2-3; 10 nucleotides align to TRBD2. This CDR3 comprises 18 residues. Germline V gives CDR1 ENHRY, CDR2 SYGVKD. V lost 11 bases and J lost 2; bases outside the gene matches: 19. CDR3 sequence reads: CAVRGASGGAPFTDTQYF. CDR3 DNA sequence: TGTGCCGTCCGGGGGGCTAGCGGGGGTGCTCCTTTCACAGATACGCAGTATTTT.

This clone turned up a few times. The chain employs TRBV15 and TRBJ1-3; D is uncertain. The CDR3 length is 15 residues. The V end lost 0 bases, the J end lost 6 bases, and 12 bases lay between the germline ends. Looked up from germline, CDR1 is LNHNV and CDR2 is YYDKDF (reference sequence). DNA for the CDR3: TGTGCCACCAGCAGAGACGGTGGTTTCGTAAACACCATATATTTT. Protein: CATSRDGGFVNTIYF.

This clone was seen a handful of times. The V call is TRBV6-1, the J call TRBJ2-2; D is unresolved. The CDR3 consists of 15 residues. Germline CDR1 reads MNHNS; CDR2 reads SASEGT. V was cut by 4 bases and J by 3 bases, with 12 bases left in between. The CDR3 here is CASSVEDGDTGELFF. CDR3 coding DNA: TGTGCCAGCAGTGTCGAAGACGGAGACACCGGGGAGCTGTTTTTT.

This chain joins TRBV19 and TRBJ2-3; no firm D call. Germline-derived CDR1 and CDR2 are LNHDA and SQIVND (reference sequence). The CDR3 consists of 11 residues. V gave up 2 bases and J gave up 3 bases, with 0 bases separating them. Here the CDR3 reads CASSITDTQYF. For the CDR3, the DNA is TGTGCCAGTAGTATAACAGATACGCAGTATTTT.

This chain connects TRBV7-6 to TRBJ1-2; D may be TRBD1 (5 bases). There are 16 residues in the CDR3. The germline CDR1 and CDR2 sequences are SGHVS and FNYEAQ. V lost 5 bases and J lost 1, with 17 bases in between. This chain's CDR3 is CASSPPGAAGNYGYTF. The DNA for the CDR3 is TGTGCCAGCAGCCCGCCCGGGGCAGCCGGTAACTATGGCTACACCTTC.

The rearrangement uses TRBV6-5 and TRBJ2-1, with unresolved D. The germline V and J ends were trimmed by 8 bases and 4 bases, with 9 bases remaining between them. Germline assignment: CDR1 MNHEY and CDR2 SVGAGI. The CDR3 extends over 12 amino acids. The CDR3 nucleotides are TGTGCCAGCGTCTCCGAATACAATGAGCAGTTCTTC. Amino acids: CASVSEYNEQFF.

The chain employs TRBV14 and TRBJ1-2; D unresolved. V lost 1 base and J lost 1, with 7 bases in between. Germline loops: CDR1 SGHDN, CDR2 FVKESK. CDR3 length: 14 amino acids. CDR3 protein: CASSQGTDNYGYTF. Here the CDR3 DNA reads TGTGCCAGCAGCCAAGGGACGGATAACTATGGCTACACCTTC. The full variable domain, in which reference TRBV14 and TRBJ1-2 provide the parts outside the CDR3, is EAGVTQFPSHSVIEKGQTVTLRCDPISGHDNLYWYRRVMGKEIKFLLHFVKESKQDESGMPNNRFLAERTGGTYSTLKVQPAELEDSGVYFCASSQGTDNYGYTFGSGTRLTVV.

The chain has TRBV2 and TRBJ1-2; 7 bases align to TRBD1. Per germline, CDR1 SNHLY and CDR2 FYNNEI. J lost 0 bases, V lost 6 bases, and 13 bases had no gene match. The CDR3 covers 17 residues. The CDR3: CASREYGTVDTNYGYTF. The CDR3 nucleotides are TGTGCCAGCAGAGAGTACGGGACAGTTGATACTAACTATGGCTACACCTTC.

By frequency in the sample, this clone is medium-sized (0.01 to 0.1%). CDR3 protein: CASSQARAGDQPQHF. CDR3 in DNA: TGCGCCAGCAGCCAAGCCAGGGCGGGGGATCAGCCCCAGCATTTT. The chain combines TRBV4-1 with TRBJ1-5, with D tentatively TRBD1 (5 bases). In germline, CDR1 is MGHRA, CDR2 YSYEKL. The CDR3 runs to 15 residues. V was pared by 1 base and J by 5 bases, with 12 bases between.

This clone occurred a few times. The rearrangement links TRBV7-6 to TRBJ2-5; 7 positions agree with TRBD1. The length of the CDR3 is 12 residues. Trimming at V came to 7 bases and at J to 4 bases, leaving 3 bases not matched to a gene. Germline lookup yields CDR1 SGHVS and CDR2 FNYEAQ. The CDR3 loop is CASTSGGETQYF. Written as DNA, the CDR3 is TGTGCCAGCACCTCAGGGGGAGAGACCCAGTACTTC.

This chain uses TRBV30 with TRBJ2-2; weak D call: TRBD1 (5 bases). This CDR3 spans 13 amino acids. Trimming stripped 0 bases from V and 7 bases from J, with 9 bases between. Germline V CDR1 and CDR2: GTSNPN, SVGIG (reference sequence). CDR3 nucleotide sequence: TGTGCCTGGAGTGTAAAGGGGTACGGGGAGCTGTTTTTT. Its translation is CAWSVKGYGELFF.

The gene calls are TRBV7-2 and TRBJ1-1, with D unresolved. Germline loops: CDR1 SGHTA, CDR2 FQGNSA. Trimming cost V 1 base and J 1 base, with 4 bases left between them. The CDR3 length is 13 residues. In nucleotides, the CDR3 is TGTGCCAGCAGCTTAGAATCGAACACTGAAGCTTTCTTT. This translates into CASSLESNTEAFF.

The chain couples TRBV29-1 to TRBJ2-1; possible D gene TRBD2, 6 bases. The CDR3 consists of 14 residues. CDR1 is SQVTM, CDR2 ANQGSEA, per germline. V was cut by 4 bases and J by 4 bases, with 14 bases left in between. CDR3 protein: CSVGRWGDYNEQFF. In DNA form, the CDR3 reads TGCAGCGTTGGAAGGTGGGGGGATTACAATGAGCAGTTCTTC.

There are a few counts of this clone. The chain joins TRBV19 to TRBJ1-4; 8 bases are shared with TRBD1. This CDR3 region has 15 residues. V was pared by 0 bases and J by 13 bases, with 10 bases of the junction left unmatched. Germline loops: CDR1 LNHDA, CDR2 SQIVND (reference sequence). Here the CDR3 reads CASSIEGDRRSALFF. The CDR3 nucleotides are TGTGCCAGTAGTATAGAGGGGGACAGGCGATCGGCACTGTTTTTT.

CDR3 nucleotides: TGTGCCAGCAGCTTTCAGGGGGTCTCGGGTGGAAGCGGCTACACCTTC. Residues: CASSFQGVSGGSGYTF. The V call is TRBV7-9, the J call TRBJ1-2; 7 nucleotides line up with TRBD1. The CDR3 is 16 amino acids. V was clipped by 3 bases and J by 8 bases; unmatched bases: 15. Germline lookup yields CDR1 SEHNR and CDR2 FQNEAQ (reference sequence). Full variable domain (remainder filled in from reference TRBV7-9 and TRBJ1-2): DTGVSQNPRHKITKRGQNVTFRCDPISEHNRLYWYRQTLGQGPEFLTYFQNEAQLEKSRLLSDRFSAERPKGSFSTLEIQRTEQGDSAMYLCASSFQGVSGGSGYTFGSGTRLTVV.

This clone was picked up a small number of times. This chain joins TRBV30 and TRBJ2-1, with TRBD2 identical over 10 bases. Germline CDR1 and CDR2: GTSNPN and SVGIG (reference sequence). The ends lost 5 bases at V and 4 bases at J; junction bases unmatched: 2. The CDR3 spans 13 residues. CDR3: CAWGTSAYNEQFF. The CDR3 DNA follows: TGTGCCTGGGGGACTAGCGCGTACAATGAGCAGTTCTTC.

The rearrangement joins TRBV2 to TRBJ1-4, with a possible D match to TRBD1 (6 bases). V lost 4 bases, J lost 5 bases, and 11 bases lay in between. The CDR3 loop spans 14 amino acids. CDR1 is SNHLY and CDR2 is FYNNEI in the germline V gene. CDR3 sequence: CASSVGGGNEKLFF. The CDR3 nucleotides are TGTGCCAGCAGTGTCGGAGGGGGGAATGAAAAACTGTTTTTT.